The present T cell receptor beta chain was sequenced within a study of T cell responses to AZD1222 COVID-19 vaccine. The germline V gene encodes CDR1 MNHEY and CDR2 SMNVEV (reference sequence). Between the trimmed V and J ends, which lost 2 bases and 5 bases, there was a span of 12 bases. This CDR3 is built from 15 residues. The data were produced by immunoSEQ multiplex PCR, yet TCRdb's version contains in-frame clones alone and is incomplete. The sample lists 120,000 to 150,000 clones; 80% to 95% were seen once. A word on this clone: Its target is not known.

Whole-study findings and limits: Targets within unmutated variant regions were reportedly found for nearly half of spike-specific TCRs. The CD4 TCRs associated with vaccination extended across spike and predominated at 160-218 and 743-854.

This TCR was sampled from an adult who received the AZD1222 COVID-19 vaccine. Source: peripheral blood, taken 28 days after the second AZD1222 dose. The gene calls are TRBV27 and TRBJ1-4; D call uncertain. CDR3 DNA: TGTGCCAGCAGTTTAATGGCGGCCAGAAATGAAAAACTGTTTTTT. It translates to CASSLMAARNEKLFF.